A selection of T cell receptor beta chains follows, all from one sample in a study of CD8 T cells in ankylosing spondylitis. MiXCR was run by TCRdb on the 5' RACE reads, yielding one entry per CDR3 protein. The sample contains some 840,000 distinct CDR3 sequences, roughly 10% of which appear only once. Material: blood, either unsorted or a sorted T cell fraction (not recorded which). All receptors come from a male donor with ankylosing spondylitis. The CDR3 runs from the conserved cysteine through the conserved F or W. D genes are given only for firm matches. Size values are once, few and many counts, or a class for expanded clones, and some rows have none.

v_call: TRBV20-1
d_call: NA
clone_size: NA
j_call: TRBJ1-6
cdr3_aa: CSARQQVKSPLHF
cdr3_nt: TGCAGTGCTAGGCAACAGGTTAAGTCACCCCTCCACTTT

v_call: TRBV29-1
d_call: NA
clone_size: few
j_call: TRBJ1-1
cdr3_aa: CSVGGAGTEAFF
cdr3_nt: TGCAGCGTTGGCGGGGCCGGCACTGAAGCTTTCTTT

v_call: TRBV4-2
d_call: TRBD2
clone_size: few
j_call: TRBJ2-1
cdr3_aa: CASSPILAGAYNEQFF
cdr3_nt: TGTGCCAGCAGCCCTATTCTAGCGGGAGCCTACAATGAGCAGTTCTTC

v_call: TRBV25-1
d_call: NA
clone_size: few
j_call: TRBJ2-7
cdr3_aa: CASIAGERASEQYF
cdr3_nt: TGTGCCAGCATCGCCGGGGAGAGGGCTTCCGAGCAGTACTTC

v_call: TRBV15
d_call: TRBD2
clone_size: NA
j_call: TRBJ2-1
cdr3_aa: CATSRGLAGGHNEQFF
cdr3_nt: TGTGCCACCAGCAGAGGTCTAGCGGGAGGCCACAATGAGCAGTTCTTC

v_call: TRBV12-3/TRBV12-4
d_call: NA
clone_size: many
j_call: TRBJ2-3
cdr3_aa: CASSLGLLEGDTQYF
cdr3_nt: TGTGCCAGCAGTTTAGGCCTTCTAGAGGGAGATACGCAGTATTTT

v_call: TRBV9
d_call: NA
clone_size: NA
j_call: TRBJ2-7
cdr3_aa: CASSTSPGGYEQYF
cdr3_nt: TGTGCCAGCAGCACCTCCCCCGGGGGCTACGAGCAGTACTTC

v_call: TRBV5-1
d_call: TRBD1
clone_size: NA
j_call: TRBJ2-7
cdr3_aa: CASRPWTGLRYEQYF
cdr3_nt: TGCGCCAGCAGACCATGGACAGGGCTCCGCTACGAGCAGTACTTC

v_call: TRBV7-2
d_call: NA
clone_size: few
j_call: TRBJ2-3
cdr3_aa: CASSLQGGGSTDTQYF
cdr3_nt: TGTGCCAGCAGCCTACAGGGTGGTGGGAGCACAGATACGCAGTATTTT

v_call: TRBV7-2
d_call: NA
clone_size: NA
j_call: TRBJ1-6
cdr3_aa: CASSRGPGEKLNSPLHF
cdr3_nt: TGTGCCAGCAGCCGAGGCCCAGGGGAAAAACTAAATTCACCCCTCCACTTT

v_call: TRBV7-2
d_call: NA
clone_size: few
j_call: TRBJ1-1
cdr3_aa: CASGYTEAFF
cdr3_nt: TGTGCCAGCGGGTACACTGAAGCTTTCTTT

v_call: TRBV29-1
d_call: NA
clone_size: many
j_call: TRBJ2-4
cdr3_aa: CSVEDDGTTRNIQYF
cdr3_nt: TGCAGCGTTGAAGATGATGGCACAACCAGAAACATTCAGTACTTC

v_call: TRBV6-1
d_call: NA
clone_size: NA
j_call: TRBJ2-7
cdr3_aa: CASSEFRTKDEQYF
cdr3_nt: TGTGCCAGCAGTGAATTCAGGACTAAGGACGAGCAGTACTTC

v_call: TRBV10-3
d_call: NA
clone_size: many
j_call: TRBJ2-2
cdr3_aa: CAISDRQGTTGELFF
cdr3_nt: TGTGCCATCAGTGACCGTCAGGGTACCACCGGGGAGCTGTTTTTT

v_call: TRBV29-1
d_call: NA
clone_size: NA
j_call: TRBJ1-2
cdr3_aa: CSVETAGNYGYTF
cdr3_nt: TGCAGCGTTGAAACGGCGGGTAACTATGGCTACACCTTC

v_call: TRBV28
d_call: TRBD2
clone_size: NA
j_call: TRBJ2-3
cdr3_aa: CASSLALAASRGTQYF
cdr3_nt: TGTGCCAGCAGTTTAGCACTAGCGGCCTCACGGGGTACGCAGTATTTT

v_call: TRBV7-6
d_call: TRBD1
clone_size: few
j_call: TRBJ1-6
cdr3_aa: CASSLTTGADSPLHF
cdr3_nt: TGTGCCAGCAGCTTGACGACAGGGGCGGATTCACCCCTCCACTTT

v_call: TRBV27
d_call: NA
clone_size: NA
j_call: TRBJ1-4
cdr3_aa: CASWGGLEEKLFF
cdr3_nt: TGTGCCAGCTGGGGAGGTTTAGAGGAAAAACTGTTTTTT

v_call: TRBV3-1
d_call: NA
clone_size: NA
j_call: TRBJ2-5
cdr3_aa: CASSHGGVTSGETQYF
cdr3_nt: TGTGCCAGCAGCCACGGCGGGGTGACCTCCGGAGAGACCCAGTACTTC

v_call: TRBV5-4
d_call: NA
clone_size: NA
j_call: TRBJ2-3
cdr3_aa: CASSPSPLYTDTQYF
cdr3_nt: TGTGCCAGCAGTCCCAGTCCTCTTTACACAGATACGCAGTATTTT

v_call: TRBV20-1
d_call: TRBD2
clone_size: NA
j_call: TRBJ2-7
cdr3_aa: CSADPSASGRYEQYF
cdr3_nt: TGCAGTGCCGACCCTTCCGCTAGCGGGAGATACGAGCAGTACTTC

v_call: TRBV11-2
d_call: NA
clone_size: NA
j_call: TRBJ2-7
cdr3_aa: CASSPVAAGYYEQYF
cdr3_nt: TGTGCCAGCAGCCCCGTCGCCGCAGGTTACTACGAGCAGTACTTC

v_call: TRBV7-9
d_call: TRBD2
clone_size: few
j_call: TRBJ2-1
cdr3_aa: CASSRGEGSYNEQFF
cdr3_nt: TGTGCCAGCAGCCGCGGGGAGGGATCCTACAATGAGCAGTTCTTC

v_call: TRBV11-2
d_call: NA
clone_size: NA
j_call: TRBJ2-7
cdr3_aa: CASSLVPTVEQYF
cdr3_nt: TGTGCCAGCAGCTTAGTTCCCACCGTCGAGCAGTACTTC

v_call: TRBV15
d_call: NA
clone_size: few
j_call: TRBJ2-5
cdr3_aa: CATSRGRSSRYQETQYF
cdr3_nt: TGTGCCACCAGCAGAGGAAGGTCTTCCCGGTACCAAGAGACCCAGTACTTC

v_call: TRBV20-1
d_call: NA
clone_size: many
j_call: TRBJ2-1
cdr3_aa: CSGGRSYNEQFF
cdr3_nt: TGCAGTGGAGGGAGGTCTTACAATGAGCAGTTCTTC

v_call: TRBV20-1
d_call: NA
clone_size: NA
j_call: TRBJ2-7
cdr3_aa: CSARDAQTSSYEQYF
cdr3_nt: TGCAGTGCTAGAGATGCCCAGACCAGCTCCTACGAGCAGTACTTC

v_call: TRBV7-3
d_call: NA
clone_size: NA
j_call: TRBJ2-5
cdr3_aa: CASSPGLGLMETQYF
cdr3_nt: TGTGCCAGCAGCCCCGGTTTAGGGTTGATGGAGACCCAGTACTTC

v_call: TRBV5-1
d_call: NA
clone_size: few
j_call: TRBJ1-2
cdr3_aa: CASSFDRSNYGYTF
cdr3_nt: TGCGCCAGCAGCTTCGACCGTTCTAACTATGGCTACACCTTC

v_call: TRBV10-3
d_call: NA
clone_size: few
j_call: TRBJ1-5
cdr3_aa: CAISDGQGNSNQPQHF
cdr3_nt: TGTGCCATCAGTGATGGGCAGGGAAATAGCAATCAGCCCCAGCATTTT

v_call: TRBV20-1
d_call: TRBD1
clone_size: NA
j_call: TRBJ2-3
cdr3_aa: CSPVPRDRSTDTQYF
cdr3_nt: TGCAGTCCCGTCCCCCGGGACAGAAGCACAGATACGCAGTATTTT

v_call: TRBV7-2
d_call: NA
clone_size: NA
j_call: TRBJ2-7
cdr3_aa: CASSLPVDSFVEQYF
cdr3_nt: TGTGCCAGCAGCTTGCCAGTGGACAGTTTCGTCGAGCAGTACTTC

v_call: TRBV7-2
d_call: NA
clone_size: many
j_call: TRBJ2-5
cdr3_aa: CASSLMGVQYF
cdr3_nt: TGTGCCAGCAGCCTAATGGGGGTCCAGTACTTC

v_call: TRBV7-6
d_call: NA
clone_size: many
j_call: TRBJ1-6
cdr3_aa: CASSLERGGLHF
cdr3_nt: TGTGCCAGCAGCCTAGAGCGTGGGGGACTCCACTTT

v_call: TRBV24-1
d_call: NA
clone_size: NA
j_call: TRBJ2-1
cdr3_aa: CATSRSRVYNEQFF
cdr3_nt: TGTGCCACCAGTCGATCTAGAGTCTACAATGAGCAGTTCTTC

v_call: TRBV28
d_call: TRBD2
clone_size: NA
j_call: TRBJ2-1
cdr3_aa: CASSLFLAGYLTYNEQFF
cdr3_nt: TGTGCCAGCAGTTTATTTCTAGCGGGGTATCTTACCTACAATGAGCAGTTCTTC

v_call: TRBV20-1
d_call: TRBD2
clone_size: few
j_call: TRBJ2-1
cdr3_aa: CSALTAGGRGEQFF
cdr3_nt: TGCAGTGCCCTGACGGCGGGAGGGCGGGGTGAGCAGTTCTTC